What follows are 6 T cell receptor beta chains derived from one specimen sequenced in a study of identical twins (dated by TCRdb to 2015 to 2016). Libraries were prepared through 5' RACE. TCRdb records Illumina HiSeq 2000 as the sequencer. Clones were called with MiXCR by TCRdb after fastp trimmed the public reads at Q25, and only in-frame beta chains were retained. For every CDR3 protein sequence, its rows merge into one entry that carries the most common genes and DNA. The sample table shows about 720,000 distinct CDR3 sequences, and 8.5% to 9% are seen once. The top ten constitute 0.8% to 1% of the sample. This sample also appeared in a second study, on yellow fever vaccine responses in identical twins.

The sequenced sample consisted of PBMCs. The receptor source for this set is a woman aged 18-29 years in good health.

This clonotype was seen only a few times. The V gene is TRBV28, the J gene TRBJ2-3; tentative D call: TRBD2 (5 bases). Trimming took off 6 bases at V and 0 bases at J, with 13 bases between the two ends. This CDR3 has 15 residues. The germline V gene has CDR1 MDHEN and CDR2 SYDVKM. The chain's CDR3 is CASSPNIASTDTQYF. The CDR3 nucleotides are TGTGCCAGCAGCCCGAACATAGCGAGCACAGATACGCAGTATTTT. Supplemented by reference TRBV28 and TRBJ2-3, the full variable domain reads DVKVTQSSRYLVKRTGEKVFLECVQDMDHENMFWYRQDPGLGLRLIYFSYDVKMKEKGDIPEGYSVSREKKERFSLILESASTNQTSMYLCASSPNIASTDTQYFGPGTRLTVL.

This clonotype has a handful of counts. The rearrangement uses TRBV20-1 and TRBJ2-3; 7 bases line up with TRBD1. Per the germline V gene, CDR1 is DFQATT and CDR2 is SNEGSKA (reference sequence). The CDR3 consists of 15 residues. The V and J ends lost 3 bases and 5 bases, in that order; junction bases with no gene match: 11. CDR3 region: CSASSQGQNIDTQYF. CDR3 DNA sequence: TGCAGTGCTAGTAGTCAGGGACAGAATATAGATACGCAGTATTTT.

Concerning this clonotype itself: One junction end disagrees with the germline gene, perhaps due to a read error. The V call is TRBV20-1, the J call TRBJ2-1; 12 nucleotides align to TRBD2. Germline loops: CDR1 DFQATT, CDR2 SNEGSKA (reference sequence). CDR3 length: 15 amino acids. CDR3 coding DNA: TGCTGTGCTGGGGGGAGACTAGCGGGAGTAGGTGAGCAGTTCTTC. Encoded protein: CCAGGRLAGVGEQFF.

The chain uses TRBV6-5 and TRBJ2-1; D possibly matches TRBD1 or TRBD2 (5 bases each). V dropped 2 bases and J dropped 3 bases, with 14 bases sitting between them. Germline assignment: CDR1 MNHEY and CDR2 SVGAGI. The CDR3 length is 16 residues. The DNA for the CDR3 is TGTGCCAGCAGTTACGAGGGGCCCCCTCTCTACAATGAGCAGTTCTTC. Protein product: CASSYEGPPLYNEQFF.

This clonotype was seen more than once but under ten times. The DNA for the CDR3 is TGTGCCAGCAGCTTACTAGCGGTAGGCCACAATGAGCAGTTCTTC. Translating it yields CASSLLAVGHNEQFF. This sequence joins TRBV7-2 and TRBJ2-1, with TRBD2 identical over 7 bases. There are 15 residues in the CDR3. V shed 2 bases, J shed 5 bases, and the junction held 6 bases outside the gene matches. CDR1 and CDR2 from the germline V gene are SGHTA and FQGNSA.

The rearrangement joins TRBV7-9 to TRBJ2-1, with 12 nucleotides matching TRBD1. J was trimmed by 6 bases and V by 4 bases; bases with no gene match: 4. Germline-derived CDR1 and CDR2 are SEHNR and FQNEAQ (reference sequence). CDR3 length equals 15 residues. This CDR3 reads CASSSRDRGLNEQFF. The CDR3 region has the DNA TGTGCCAGCAGCTCCCGGGACAGGGGGCTCAATGAGCAGTTCTTC.